This T cell receptor (beta chain) was captured in a study of T cells after yellow fever vaccination. Findings and caveats of the study: There was a possibility that FACS-sorted repertoires contained abundant clonotypes contaminating from the bulk population. Although the secondary response was weaker, it peaked faster, at day 5 versus 15. After the booster, over 95% of CD4 and about nine tenths of CD8 primary-response clones were re-detected.

CDR1 LGHNA and CDR2 YSLEER come from the germline V gene. Unmatched junction bases numbered 8, after V lost 5 bases and J lost 2 bases. The CDR3 runs 15 residues. A single record per CDR3 protein comes from TCRdb applying MiXCR to the 5' RACE reads. The sample consists of about 630,000 distinct CDR3 sequences, about 12% of them appearing once. This clonotype was detected only a few times. Antigen specificity is unknown. The specimen comprised PBMCs, sampled on the day of the yellow fever booster vaccination. The clonotype comes from a man aged 25-45 years who received the YFV17D yellow fever vaccine. The chain recombines TRBV4-3 with TRBJ1-2, with 7 positions matching TRBD1. The DNA of the CDR3 is TGCGCCAGCAGCTACACCGAACAGGGGAACTATGGCTACACCTTC. It yields the protein CASSYTEQGNYGYTF.